This T cell receptor beta chain was sequenced during a study of monozygotic twins with inflammatory bowel disease. Overall study results and limits: Individual T cell subtypes were not distinguishable. Compared with healthy twins, IBD patients shared fewer clonotypes with others, especially with disease activity.

A word on this clonotype: Its target is unknown.

Whole-blood total RNA was extracted without T cell sorting. Amplification of TCRalpha and TCRbeta cDNA involved two nested PCRs that ran for approximately 16 and 10 cycles. With the 5' RACE reads reprocessed, TCRdb shows one record per CDR3 protein and no DNA. This repertoire includes about 450,000 distinct CDR3 sequences. The CDR3 has 17 residues. CDR1 SGHVS and CDR2 FQNEAQ come from the germline V gene. The chain links TRBV7-8 to TRBJ2-5; TCRdb indicates TRBD2, and absent DNA this call remains unverified. The sequenced material came from blood. This TCR derives from a human donor with ulcerative colitis or Crohn's disease, or a healthy co-twin of an affected twin (not recorded which). The CDR3: CASSLNLAGAIRETQYF. The variable domain in full, with the rest retrieved from reference TRBV7-8 and TRBJ2-5, is GAGVSQSPRYKVAKRGQDVALRCDPISGHVSLFWYQQALGQGPEFLTYFQNEAQLDKSGLPSDRFFAERPEGSVSTLKIQRTQQEDSAVYLCASSLNLAGAIRETQYFGPGTRLLVL.